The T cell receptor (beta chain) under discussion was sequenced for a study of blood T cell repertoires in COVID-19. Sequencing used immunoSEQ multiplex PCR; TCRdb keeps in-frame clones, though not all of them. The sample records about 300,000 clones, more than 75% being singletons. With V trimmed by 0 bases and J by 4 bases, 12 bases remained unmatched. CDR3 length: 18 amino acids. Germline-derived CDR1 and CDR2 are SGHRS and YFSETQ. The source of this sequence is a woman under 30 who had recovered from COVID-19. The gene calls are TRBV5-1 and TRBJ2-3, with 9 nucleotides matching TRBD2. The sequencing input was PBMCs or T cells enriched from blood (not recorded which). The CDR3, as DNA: TGCGCCAGCAGCTTGGGCGTTAGCGGGGGCGTTGTCGCAGATACGCAGTATTTT. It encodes CASSLGVSGGVVADTQYF.